This T cell receptor beta chain was captured by sequencing in a study of control samples from healthy donors and cancer patients. Profiling relied on immunoSEQ multiplex PCR, and the TCRdb table lists in-frame clones only, not all of them. The repertoire consists of approximately 230,000 clones, with 82% occurring once and the leading ten covering approximately 12%. V was shortened by 6 bases and J by 15 bases, with 21 bases between the two germline ends. This CDR3 region has 13 residues. The V gene's germline CDR1 is MNHEY and CDR2 SVGAGI. Sequenced material: PBMCs. The chain is built from TRBV6-5 and TRBJ2-1; possibly TRBD1 for D (5 bases). This TCR was sampled from a woman aged 55-70 years with lung cancer. CDR3 sequence reads: CASSPPGLALRFF. Here the CDR3 DNA reads TGTGCCAGCAGCCCGCCAGGGCTCGCCCTTCGGTTCTTC.